Listed below are T cell receptor beta chains from one sample, sequenced in a study of OX40 agonist ivuxolimab in advanced cancers. Only in-frame clones appear in the TCRdb table, and some are missing; sequencing was by immunoSEQ multiplex PCR. This table has about 80,000 clones, 80% to 90% appearing once. This material consisted of CD4+ or CD8+ T cells sorted from blood, taken in a trial of the OX40 agonist ivuxolimab. These receptors came from an adult with an advanced solid tumor such as melanoma, head and neck, liver or kidney cancer. The CDR3 runs from the conserved cysteine through the conserved F or W. D genes are given only for firm matches. Size is omitted from some rows. Given values are once, few, many or a class for expanded clones.

v_call	j_call	d_call	clone_size	cdr3_nt	cdr3_aa
TRBV18	TRBJ1-2	TRBD1	few	TGTGCCAGCTCACCATCTCAGGGGGCAGACTATGGCTACACCTTC	CASSPSQGADYGYTF
TRBV6-6	TRBJ1-3	-	-	TGTGCCAGCAGCCTCGGGACAAGTGGAAACACCATATATTTT	CASSLGTSGNTIYF
TRBV9	TRBJ2-7	-	-	TGTGCCAGCAGCGTAGACGGCTACGAGCAGTACTTC	CASSVDGYEQYF
TRBV7-7	TRBJ1-1	-	-	TGTGCTAGCAGCCCCTTCCGATCGTCTGAAGCTTTCTTT	CASSPFRSSEAFF
TRBV7-8	TRBJ2-5	TRBD1	few	TGTGCCAGCAGCACTCGGACAGGGGGCTCAGAGACCCAGTACTTC	CASSTRTGGSETQYF
TRBV9	TRBJ2-5	-	-	TGTGCCAGCAGCGTTCCTGGAGTTCAAGAGACCCAGTACTTC	CASSVPGVQETQYF
TRBV27	TRBJ2-5	TRBD2	-	TGTGCCAGCAGCCCGGGACTAGCGGGGACTCTGCAGTACTTC	CASSPGLAGTLQYF
TRBV27	TRBJ2-7	TRBD2	few	TGTGCCAGCCTTAATATCCCGGGAGGGCCTGCGGAGGAGCAGTACTTC	CASLNIPGGPAEEQYF
TRBV9	TRBJ2-7	-	many	TGTGCCAGCAGCGTGAGAACCGGAGACGAGCAGTACTTC	CASSVRTGDEQYF
TRBV6-6	TRBJ1-1	-	-	TGTGCCAGCAGTTATACGGGGTTTACTGAAGCTTTCTTT	CASSYTGFTEAFF
TRBV6-4	TRBJ2-2	TRBD1	-	TGTGCCAGCAGTGGACAGGGGACTACCGGGGAGCTGTTTTTT	CASSGQGTTGELFF
TRBV4-1	TRBJ1-2	TRBD1	-	TGCGCCAGCAGCCACAGGGGGACCGCTGGATTACTTAGACATAACTATGGCTACACCTTC	CASSHRGTAGLLRHNYGYTF
TRBV19	TRBJ1-6	-	-	TGTGCCAGTAGTATCATGGGCGCCTATAATTCACCCCTCCACTTT	CASSIMGAYNSPLHF
TRBV28	TRBJ2-3	-	-	TGTGCCAGCAGTTCATGGGGGGGGGCCGCAGATACGCAGTATTTT	CASSSWGGAADTQYF
TRBV19	TRBJ1-6	-	-	TGTGCCAGTAGTATAGTATCCAGGGAGAATTCACCCCTCCACTTT	CASSIVSRENSPLHF
TRBV28	TRBJ1-2	-	few	TGTGCCAGCAGTTTTGAGGCCTCCCACTATGGCTACACCTTC	CASSFEASHYGYTF
TRBV19	TRBJ2-6	-	-	TGTGCCAGTAGTACGACGGGGGCCAACGTCCTGACTTTC	CASSTTGANVLTF
TRBV6-6	TRBJ2-7	TRBD2	-	TGTGCCAGCAGTTACCCTCCGACTAGCGGAAACTACGAGCAGTACTTC	CASSYPPTSGNYEQYF
TRBV7-9	TRBJ2-7	TRBD1	-	TGTGCCAGCAGCCCACGGGACAGGGCGTACGAGCAGTACTTC	CASSPRDRAYEQYF
TRBV28	TRBJ2-3	TRBD2	-	TGTGCCAGCAGTCCCTTTAGCGGGGTAAGCACAGATACGCAGTATTTT	CASSPFSGVSTDTQYF
TRBV6-6	TRBJ2-2	-	-	TGTGCCAGCAGTTACTCGGCCGGGGACGCCGGGGAGCTGTTTTTT	CASSYSAGDAGELFF
TRBV7-2	TRBJ1-2	-	few	TGTGCCAGCAGCTTGAGGGAAGGGGGTGGCTACACCTTC	CASSLREGGGYTF
TRBV6-5	TRBJ2-5	-	-	TGTGCCACATCGGGACCCACGAAAGAGACCCAGTACTTC	CATSGPTKETQYF
TRBV28	TRBJ1-4	-	-	TGTGCCAGCAGTCCAGGACAGTTGAGGATCGACAATGAAAAACTGTTTTTT	CASSPGQLRIDNEKLFF
TRBV5-1	TRBJ2-5	TRBD2	-	TGCGCCAGCAGGCCCTGGACTAGCGTTGAGACCCAGTACTTC	CASRPWTSVETQYF
TRBV6-5	TRBJ1-6	TRBD1	-	TGTGCCAGCAGTACCAGGGACAGAAATTCACCCCTCCACTTT	CASSTRDRNSPLHF
TRBV5-1	TRBJ1-1	-	-	TGCGCCAGCAGCCCGGATAAGGGTGAAGCTTTCTTT	CASSPDKGEAFF
TRBV4-1	TRBJ1-2	-	few	TGCGCCAGCAGCGGGAATAACTATGGCTACACCTTC	CASSGNNYGYTF
TRBV7-8	TRBJ1-3	TRBD1	-	TGTGCCAGCAGCTTAACAGGGGCCGGAAACACCATATATTTT	CASSLTGAGNTIYF
TRBV9	TRBJ1-5	-	-	TGTGCCAGCAGCCCCGGGACAAATAGCAATCAGCCCCAGCATTTT	CASSPGTNSNQPQHF
TRBV7-9	TRBJ1-2	-	-	TGTGCCAGCAGCCCCCTGTACCCAACCCCCTTCTATGGCTACACCTTC	CASSPLYPTPFYGYTF
TRBV29-1	TRBJ2-2	TRBD2	-	TGCAGCGGGACTAGCACCGGGGAGCTGTTTTTT	CSGTSTGELFF
TRBV5-5	TRBJ2-1	-	-	TGTGCCAGCAGCTTGGCCCTGGGTCCGAGCTACAATGAGCAGTTCTTC	CASSLALGPSYNEQFF
TRBV18	TRBJ2-3	TRBD2	-	TGTGCCAGCTCACCAGACTCGGGGGGAGGTGGCACAGATACGCAGTATTTT	CASSPDSGGGGTDTQYF
TRBV4-1	TRBJ2-5	TRBD2	-	TGCGCCAGCAGCCAAGCACTAGCGGGGGCCGGAGACCAAGAGACCCAGTACTTC	CASSQALAGAGDQETQYF
TRBV7-6	TRBJ1-2	TRBD1	-	TGTGCCAGCAGCTCGACAGGGAGATATGGCTACACCTTC	CASSSTGRYGYTF
TRBV5-5	TRBJ2-7	TRBD1	-	TGTGCCAGCAGCTCGGGACAGGGGGCCGACGAGCAGTACTTC	CASSSGQGADEQYF
TRBV6-6	TRBJ2-1	TRBD2	few	TGTGCCAGCACCTTAGCGGGGCAGATCTACAATGAGCAGTTCTTC	CASTLAGQIYNEQFF
TRBV6-1	TRBJ1-5	-	-	TGTGCCAGCAGCGACATCTGGGGCAATCAGCCCCAGCATTTT	CASSDIWGNQPQHF
TRBV6-5	TRBJ1-1	-	-	TGTGCCAGCAGCCCCGGGACTGAAGCTTTCTTT	CASSPGTEAFF
TRBV2	TRBJ2-3	-	-	TGTGCCAGCCCCAGGCTGACTAGCACAGATACGCAGTATTTT	CASPRLTSTDTQYF
TRBV19	TRBJ1-1	TRBD1	once	TGTGCCAGTAGTAGGGGACAGTTGAACACTGAAGCTTTCTTT	CASSRGQLNTEAFF
TRBV28	TRBJ1-2	TRBD1	once	TGTGCCAGCAGTCGGACAGGGGACTATGGCTACACCTTC	CASSRTGDYGYTF
TRBV10-3	TRBJ2-1	TRBD2	-	TGTGCCATCAGTGAGACGAGCGGGAGTATGGGCAATGAGCAGTTCTTC	CAISETSGSMGNEQFF
TRBV7-9	TRBJ2-3	-	-	TGTGCCAGCAGCTTGACCGGGGCAGATACGCAGTATTTT	CASSLTGADTQYF
TRBV6-5	TRBJ2-7	TRBD1	-	TGTGCCAGCATGGGAAGAGGACAGGGGGGATACGAGCAGTACTTC	CASMGRGQGGYEQYF
TRBV7-2	TRBJ2-7	-	-	TGTGCCAGCAGCTTAGTTAATGGAGGCAGGGAGTCGAGGGAGCAGTACTTC	CASSLVNGGRESREQYF
TRBV19	TRBJ1-2	-	-	TGTGCCAGTAGTCTTCTCCAGTCCCAGCGGGTCGCCGCCTTATCCTTC	CASSLLQSQRVAALSF
TRBV7-9	TRBJ2-1	TRBD2	-	TGTGCCAGCAGCTTAGAGGCGGGAGTTCCTAATGAGCAGTTCTTC	CASSLEAGVPNEQFF
TRBV15	TRBJ2-5	TRBD2	-	TGTGCCACCATGGGCTATCGGGAGGGCCAAGAGACCCAGTACTTC	CATMGYREGQETQYF
TRBV28	TRBJ1-1	TRBD1	-	TGTGCCAGCAGTCTCACAGGGGGCAGAGGAGCTTTCTTT	CASSLTGGRGAFF
TRBV5-4	TRBJ1-1	TRBD1	-	TGTGCCAGCAGCCCCGGACAGGGAGTGGGCCCTGAAGCTTTCTTT	CASSPGQGVGPEAFF
TRBV9	TRBJ2-6	-	-	TGTGCCAGCAGCGCGTACGTCTCAGGGGTCTCTGGGGCCAACGTCCTGACTTTC	CASSAYVSGVSGANVLTF
TRBV7-9	TRBJ1-5	-	-	TGTGCCAGCAGCTTAAAGGGGCAGGGTCAGCCCCAGCATTTT	CASSLKGQGQPQHF
TRBV9	TRBJ1-5	TRBD1	-	TGTGCCAGCAGCTCGGGACAGGGTGCCCAGCCCCAGCATTTT	CASSSGQGAQPQHF
TRBV21-1	TRBJ1-6	-	-	TGTGCCAGCAGCAAAGCGGGAAAAAACATATACTCACCCCTCCACTTT	CASSKAGKNIYSPLHF
TRBV30	TRBJ2-7	-	-	TGTGCCTGGAGCGAACCACCCCCGAGGCTCTCCTACGAGCAGTACTTC	CAWSEPPPRLSYEQYF